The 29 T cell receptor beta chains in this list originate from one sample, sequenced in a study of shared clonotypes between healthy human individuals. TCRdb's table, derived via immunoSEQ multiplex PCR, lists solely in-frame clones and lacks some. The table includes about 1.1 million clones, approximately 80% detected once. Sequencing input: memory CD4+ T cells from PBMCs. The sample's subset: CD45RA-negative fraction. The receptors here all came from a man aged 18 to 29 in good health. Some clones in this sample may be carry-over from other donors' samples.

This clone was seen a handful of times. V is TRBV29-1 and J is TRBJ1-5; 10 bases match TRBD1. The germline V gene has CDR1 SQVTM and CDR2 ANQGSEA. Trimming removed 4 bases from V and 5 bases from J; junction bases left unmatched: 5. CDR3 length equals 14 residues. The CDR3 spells CSVADRGIDQPQHF. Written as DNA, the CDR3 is TGCAGCGTTGCGGACAGGGGGATAGATCAGCCCCAGCATTTT.

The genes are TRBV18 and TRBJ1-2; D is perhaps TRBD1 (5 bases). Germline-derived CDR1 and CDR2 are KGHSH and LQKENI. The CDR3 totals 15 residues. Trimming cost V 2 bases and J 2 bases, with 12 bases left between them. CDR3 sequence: CASSPNSGKNYGYTF. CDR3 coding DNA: TGTGCCAGCTCACCAAACTCAGGGAAAAACTATGGCTACACCTTC.

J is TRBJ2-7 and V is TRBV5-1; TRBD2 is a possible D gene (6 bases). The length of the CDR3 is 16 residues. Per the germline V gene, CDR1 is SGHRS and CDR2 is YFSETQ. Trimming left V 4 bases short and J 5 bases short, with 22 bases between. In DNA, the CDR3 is TGCGCCAGCAGCCGGGACTCAGTTAGGAATAATAACGAGCAGTACTTC. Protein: CASSRDSVRNNNEQYF.

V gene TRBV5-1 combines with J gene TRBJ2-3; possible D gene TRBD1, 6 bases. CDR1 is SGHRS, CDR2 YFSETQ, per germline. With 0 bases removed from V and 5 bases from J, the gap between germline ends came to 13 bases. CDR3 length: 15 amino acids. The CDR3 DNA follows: TGCGCCAGCAGCTTGGAAACTAGGGGGAAAGATACGCAGTATTTT. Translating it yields CASSLETRGKDTQYF.

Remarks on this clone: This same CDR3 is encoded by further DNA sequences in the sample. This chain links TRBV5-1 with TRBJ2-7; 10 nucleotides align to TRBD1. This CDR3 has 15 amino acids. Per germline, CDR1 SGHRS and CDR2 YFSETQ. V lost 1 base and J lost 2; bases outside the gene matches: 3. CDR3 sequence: CASSLRQGAPYEQYF. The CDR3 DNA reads TGCGCCAGCAGCTTGCGACAGGGGGCACCCTACGAGCAGTACTTC.

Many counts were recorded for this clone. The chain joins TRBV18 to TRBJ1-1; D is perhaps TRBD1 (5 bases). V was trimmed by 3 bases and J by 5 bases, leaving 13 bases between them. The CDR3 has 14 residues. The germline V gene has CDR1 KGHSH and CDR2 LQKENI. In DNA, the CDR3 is TGTGCCAGCTCACCGGCGGGGCAGGAGACTGAAGCTTTCTTT. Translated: CASSPAGQETEAFF.

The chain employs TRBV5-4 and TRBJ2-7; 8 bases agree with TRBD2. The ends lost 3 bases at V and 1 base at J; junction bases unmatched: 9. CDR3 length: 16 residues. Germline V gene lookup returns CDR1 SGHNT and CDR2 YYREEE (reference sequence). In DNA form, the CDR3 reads TGTGCCAGCAGCTCAATAGCGGGGCAAACATCCTACGAGCAGTACTTC. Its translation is CASSSIAGQTSYEQYF.

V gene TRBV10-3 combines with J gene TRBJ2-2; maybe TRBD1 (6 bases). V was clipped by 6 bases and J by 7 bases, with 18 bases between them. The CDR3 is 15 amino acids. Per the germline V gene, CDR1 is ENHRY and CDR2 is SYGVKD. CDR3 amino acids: CAISGPGTRGGELFF. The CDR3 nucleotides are TGTGCCATCAGCGGACCCGGGACAAGGGGCGGGGAGCTGTTTTTT.

The DNA of the CDR3 is TGCGCCAGCAGTGAGTCGACTTCGGGTTCCTACGAGCAGTACTTC. This codes for CASSESTSGSYEQYF. The chain links TRBV10-1 to TRBJ2-7; no firm D call. This CDR3 has 15 amino acids. CDR1 WNHNN and CDR2 SYGVQD come from the germline V gene (reference sequence). V lost 0 bases, J lost 1 base, and 10 bases lay in between.

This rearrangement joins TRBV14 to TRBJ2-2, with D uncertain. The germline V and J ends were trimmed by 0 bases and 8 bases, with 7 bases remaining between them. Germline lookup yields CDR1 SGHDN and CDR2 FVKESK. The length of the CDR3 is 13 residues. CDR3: CASSQDSTGELFF. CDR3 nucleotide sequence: TGTGCCAGCAGCCAAGATTCGACTGGGGAGCTGTTTTTT.

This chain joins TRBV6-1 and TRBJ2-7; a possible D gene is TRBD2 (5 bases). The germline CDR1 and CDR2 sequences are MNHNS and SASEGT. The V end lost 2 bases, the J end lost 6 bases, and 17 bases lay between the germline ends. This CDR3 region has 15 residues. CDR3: CASSERAPTGSEQYF. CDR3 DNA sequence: TGTGCCAGCAGTGAACGGGCCCCGACGGGGAGCGAGCAGTACTTC.

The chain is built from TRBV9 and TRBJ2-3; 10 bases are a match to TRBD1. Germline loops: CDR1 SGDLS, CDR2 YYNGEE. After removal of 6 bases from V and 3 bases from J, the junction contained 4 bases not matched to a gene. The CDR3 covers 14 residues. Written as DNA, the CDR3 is TGTGCCAGCACCAGGACAGGGGGGACAGATACGCAGTATTTT. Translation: CASTRTGGTDTQYF.

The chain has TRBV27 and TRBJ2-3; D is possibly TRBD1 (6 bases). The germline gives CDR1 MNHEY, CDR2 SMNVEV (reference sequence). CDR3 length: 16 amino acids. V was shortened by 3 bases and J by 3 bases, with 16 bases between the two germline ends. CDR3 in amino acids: CASSFTGQGYTDTQYF. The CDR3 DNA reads TGTGCCAGCAGTTTCACTGGGCAGGGGTATACAGATACGCAGTATTTT.

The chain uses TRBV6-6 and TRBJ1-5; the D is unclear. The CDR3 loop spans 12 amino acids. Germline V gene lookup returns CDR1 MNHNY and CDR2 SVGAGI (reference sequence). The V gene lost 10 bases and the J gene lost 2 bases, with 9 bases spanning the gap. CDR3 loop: CAIGVGNQPQHF. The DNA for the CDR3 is TGTGCCATCGGGGTTGGCAATCAGCCCCAGCATTTT.

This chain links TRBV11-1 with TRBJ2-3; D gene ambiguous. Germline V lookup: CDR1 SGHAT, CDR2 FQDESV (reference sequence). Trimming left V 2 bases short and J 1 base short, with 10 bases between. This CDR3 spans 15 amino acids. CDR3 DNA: TGTGCCAGCAGCTTAATTGGGTCAGGCACAGATACGCAGTATTTT. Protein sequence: CASSLIGSGTDTQYF.

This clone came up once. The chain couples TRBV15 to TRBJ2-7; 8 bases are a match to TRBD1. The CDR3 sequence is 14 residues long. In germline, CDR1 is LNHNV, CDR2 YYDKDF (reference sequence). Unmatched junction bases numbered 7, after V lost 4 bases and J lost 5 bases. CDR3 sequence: CATSTRQGSDEQYF. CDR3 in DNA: TGTGCCACCAGCACTAGACAGGGGAGTGACGAGCAGTACTTC.

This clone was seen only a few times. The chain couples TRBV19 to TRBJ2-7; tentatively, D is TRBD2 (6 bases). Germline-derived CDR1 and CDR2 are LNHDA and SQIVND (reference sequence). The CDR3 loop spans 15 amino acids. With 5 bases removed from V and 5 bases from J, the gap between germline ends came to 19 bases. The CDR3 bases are TGTGCCAGTAGTGCGAGAAGGGAGGCGGCCCACGAGCAGTACTTC. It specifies CASSARREAAHEQYF.

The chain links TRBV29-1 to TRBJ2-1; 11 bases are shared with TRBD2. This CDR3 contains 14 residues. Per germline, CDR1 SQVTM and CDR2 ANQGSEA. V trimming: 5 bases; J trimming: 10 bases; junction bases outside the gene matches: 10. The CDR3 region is CSVPETSGVPEQFF. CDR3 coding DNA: TGCAGCGTTCCCGAGACTAGCGGGGTGCCGGAGCAGTTCTTC.

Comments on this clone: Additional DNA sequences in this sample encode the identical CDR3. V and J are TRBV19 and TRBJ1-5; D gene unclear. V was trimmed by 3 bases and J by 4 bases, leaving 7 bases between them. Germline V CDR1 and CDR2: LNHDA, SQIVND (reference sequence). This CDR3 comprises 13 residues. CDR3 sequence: CASSIRENQPQHF. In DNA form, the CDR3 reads TGTGCCAGTAGTATTAGGGAAAATCAGCCCCAGCATTTT.

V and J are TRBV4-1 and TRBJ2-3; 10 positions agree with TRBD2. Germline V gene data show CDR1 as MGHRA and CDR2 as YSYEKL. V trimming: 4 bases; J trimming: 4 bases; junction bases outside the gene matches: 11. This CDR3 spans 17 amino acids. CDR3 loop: CASSPGSLAGGSDTQYF. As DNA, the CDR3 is TGCGCCAGCAGCCCAGGGTCCTTAGCGGGAGGTTCAGATACGCAGTATTTT.

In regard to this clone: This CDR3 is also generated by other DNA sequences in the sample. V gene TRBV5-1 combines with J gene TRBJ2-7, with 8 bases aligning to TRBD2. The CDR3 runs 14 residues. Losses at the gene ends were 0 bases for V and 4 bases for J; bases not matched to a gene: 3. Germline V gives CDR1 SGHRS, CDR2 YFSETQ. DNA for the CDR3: TGCGCCAGCAGCTTGGTAGCGGGAACTTACGAGCAGTACTTC. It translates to CASSLVAGTYEQYF. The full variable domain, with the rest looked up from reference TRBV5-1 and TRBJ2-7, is KAGVTQTPRYLIKTRGQQVTLSCSPISGHRSVSWYQQTPGQGLQFLFEYFSETQRNKGNFPGRFSGRQFSNSRSEMNVSTLELGDSALYLCASSLVAGTYEQYFGPGTRLTVT.

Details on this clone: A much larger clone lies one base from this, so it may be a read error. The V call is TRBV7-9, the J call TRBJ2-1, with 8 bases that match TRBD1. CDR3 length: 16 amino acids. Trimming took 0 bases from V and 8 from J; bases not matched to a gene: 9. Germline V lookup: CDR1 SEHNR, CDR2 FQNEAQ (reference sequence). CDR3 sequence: CASSLATTGEVYEQFF. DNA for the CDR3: TGTGCCAGCAGCTTAGCGACGACAGGGGAGGTCTATGAGCAGTTCTTC.

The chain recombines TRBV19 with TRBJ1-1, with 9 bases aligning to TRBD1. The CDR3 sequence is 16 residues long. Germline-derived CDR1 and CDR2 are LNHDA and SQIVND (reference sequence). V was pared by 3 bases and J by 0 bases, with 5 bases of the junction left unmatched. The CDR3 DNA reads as TGTGCCAGTAGTATTACAGGGGGCGCAGTGAACACTGAAGCTTTCTTT. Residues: CASSITGGAVNTEAFF.

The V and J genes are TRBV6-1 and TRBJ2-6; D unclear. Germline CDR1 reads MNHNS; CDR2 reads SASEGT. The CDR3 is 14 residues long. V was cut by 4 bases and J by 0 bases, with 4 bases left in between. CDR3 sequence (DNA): TGTGCCAGCAGTGTGGGCTCTGGGGCCAACGTCCTGACTTTC. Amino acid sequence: CASSVGSGANVLTF.

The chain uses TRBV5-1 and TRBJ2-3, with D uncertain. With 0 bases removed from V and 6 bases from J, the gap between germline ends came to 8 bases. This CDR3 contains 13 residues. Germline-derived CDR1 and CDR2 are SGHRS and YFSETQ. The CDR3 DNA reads TGCGCCAGCAGCTTGGACCCCGGGGATACGCAGTATTTT. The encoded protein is CASSLDPGDTQYF.

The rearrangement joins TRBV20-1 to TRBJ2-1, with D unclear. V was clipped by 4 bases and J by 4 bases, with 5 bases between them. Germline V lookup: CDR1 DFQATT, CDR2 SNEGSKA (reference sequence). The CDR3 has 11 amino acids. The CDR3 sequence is CSAIDYNEQFF. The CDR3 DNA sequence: TGCAGTGCTATCGATTACAATGAGCAGTTCTTC.

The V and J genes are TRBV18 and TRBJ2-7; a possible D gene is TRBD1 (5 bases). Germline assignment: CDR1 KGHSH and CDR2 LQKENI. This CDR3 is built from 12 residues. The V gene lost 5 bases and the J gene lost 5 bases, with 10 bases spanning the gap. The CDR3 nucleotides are TGTGCCAGCTCAACGACAGCCGACGAGCAGTACTTC. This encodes CASSTTADEQYF.

The CDR3 sequence is CASSLDRLQETQYF. CDR3 DNA: TGCGCCAGCAGCTTGGATAGGCTCCAAGAGACCCAGTACTTC. The gene calls are TRBV5-1 and TRBJ2-5; D not certain. Germline CDR1 SGHRS, CDR2 YFSETQ. Between the trimmed V and J ends, which lost 0 bases and 1 base, there was a span of 7 bases. The CDR3 length is 14 residues.

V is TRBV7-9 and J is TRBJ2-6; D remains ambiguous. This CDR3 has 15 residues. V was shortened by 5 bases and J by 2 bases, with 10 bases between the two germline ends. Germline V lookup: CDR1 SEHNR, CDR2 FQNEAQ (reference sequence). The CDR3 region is CASSQVSAGANVLTF. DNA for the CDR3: TGTGCCAGCAGCCAAGTGAGTGCTGGGGCCAACGTCCTGACTTTC.